This T cell receptor (beta chain) was recovered during a study of T cells in tuberculosis. Study as a whole: A South African cohort included IGRA-negative adolescents, latently infected IGRA-positive adolescents and adults with active tuberculosis. Findings of the study overall: Active tuberculosis patients had shorter CDR3-alpha; the beta difference was nonsignificant.

Profiled with immunoSEQ multiplex PCR; TCRdb holds only in-frame clones, not every one. The sample has 25,000 to 35,000 clones; roughly nine tenths are singletons. After removal of 4 bases from V and 13 bases from J, the junction contained 10 bases not matched to a gene. CDR3 length: 14 residues. CDR1 is SGDLS and CDR2 is YYNGEE in the germline V gene. Time point given: new active TB diagnosis, blood taken before or within 7 days of starting treatment. Comment on this clone: Antigen unknown.

This TCR derives from an adult with tuberculosis. The chain carries TRBV9 and TRBJ2-5; 13 positions match TRBD2. The sequences come from PBMCs, collected at tuberculosis diagnosis. The CDR3 DNA sequence: TGTGCCAGCAGCCCCCCGGGACTAGCGGGGAAAAGGTACTTC. Amino acids: CASSPPGLAGKRYF.